This T cell receptor beta chain was sequenced during a study of human T cells and chemical hapten exposure. Turning to the study itself: Yields of TCR per sample differed, chiefly owing to small differences in pooled library volume.

Findings of the study overall: Against controls, expanded TCRs gave rise to significantly more large CDR3 similarity clusters. The number of TCRs over 1 in 1000 frequency stayed unchanged after DPC.

The CDR3 is made up of 14 amino acids. Trimming took 6 bases from V and 6 from J; bases not matched to a gene: 8. This clonotype showed up just a few times. Its matching antigen is unknown. A single record per CDR3 protein comes from TCRdb applying MiXCR to the RACE reads. The table shows 82,000 or so distinct CDR3 sequences, with 10% to 15% occurring only once. Time point: patch test 3, about 24 weeks after DPC sensitization. Noted treatment: therapeutic diphenylcyclopropenone sensitization with weekly scalp DPC. The source is a woman aged 45 to 65 with alopecia areata. Some clones in this sample may be carry-over from other donors' samples. The chain has TRBV12-3 or TRBV12-4 and TRBJ2-1, with 7 nucleotides matching TRBD2. Material: whole blood, obtained in connection with sensitization to the hapten diphenylcyclopropenone (DPC). The CDR3 DNA sequence: TGTGCCAGCAGCCTCGGACTAGACCCCAATGAGCAGTTCTTC. This gives the protein CASSLGLDPNEQFF.